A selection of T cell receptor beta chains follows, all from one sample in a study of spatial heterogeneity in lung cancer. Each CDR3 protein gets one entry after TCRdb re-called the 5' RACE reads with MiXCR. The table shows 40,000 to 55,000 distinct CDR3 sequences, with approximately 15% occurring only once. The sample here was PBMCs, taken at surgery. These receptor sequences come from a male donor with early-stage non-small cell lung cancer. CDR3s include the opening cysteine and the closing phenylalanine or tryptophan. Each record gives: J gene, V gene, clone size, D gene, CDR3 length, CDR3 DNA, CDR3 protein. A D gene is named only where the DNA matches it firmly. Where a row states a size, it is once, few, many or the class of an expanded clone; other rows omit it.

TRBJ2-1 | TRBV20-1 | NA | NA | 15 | TGCAGTGCTCACTCTTGGGTGACGCCATACAATAAGCAGTTCTTC | CSAHSWVTPYNKQFF
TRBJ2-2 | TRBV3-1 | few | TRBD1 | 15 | TGTGCCAGCAGCCCGACAGGGTCGGGCACCGGGGAGCTGTTTTTT | CASSPTGSGTGELFF
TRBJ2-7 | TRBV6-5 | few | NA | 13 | TGTGCCAGCAGACATACAGGACTCTACGAGCAGTACTTC | CASRHTGLYEQYF
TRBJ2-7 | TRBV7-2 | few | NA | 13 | TGTGCCAGCAGCTTAAGGGCCCCAAGTGGGCAGTACTTC | CASSLRAPSGQYF
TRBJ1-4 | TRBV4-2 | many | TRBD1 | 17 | TGTGCCAGCAGCCAGACCGGGACAGGGTCAGGGGGGGAAAAACTGTTTTTT | CASSQTGTGSGGEKLFF
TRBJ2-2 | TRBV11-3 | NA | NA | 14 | TGTGCCAGCAGCTTACACAAATACACCGGGGAGCTGTTTTTT | CASSLHKYTGELFF
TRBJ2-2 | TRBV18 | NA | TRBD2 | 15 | TGTGCCAGCTCACCAACTAGCGGGGACACCGGGGAGCTGTTTTTT | CASSPTSGDTGELFF
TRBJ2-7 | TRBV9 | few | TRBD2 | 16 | TGTGCCAGCAGCCCAAGCCCTAGCGGAAGCTCCTACGAGCAGTACTTC | CASSPSPSGSSYEQYF
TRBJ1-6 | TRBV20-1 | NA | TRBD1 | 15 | TGCAGTGCTAGAACCGGGACAGGGACGTATTCACCCCTCCACTTT | CSARTGTGTYSPLHF
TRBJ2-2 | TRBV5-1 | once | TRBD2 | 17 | TGCGCCAGCAGCTCGCGACCTAGCGGGGGTGTTACCGGGGAGCTGTTTTTT | CASSSRPSGGVTGELFF
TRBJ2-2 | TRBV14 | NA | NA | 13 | TGTGCCAGCAGCTCCTGGGTGACCGGGGAGCTGTTTTTT | CASSSWVTGELFF
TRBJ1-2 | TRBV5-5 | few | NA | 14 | TGTGCCAGCAGCTTGGCGACAGCTAACTATGGCTACACCTTC | CASSLATANYGYTF
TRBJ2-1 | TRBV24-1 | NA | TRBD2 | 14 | TGTGCCACCGAGCTCGCGGGAGAGGACAATGAGCAGTTCTTC | CATELAGEDNEQFF
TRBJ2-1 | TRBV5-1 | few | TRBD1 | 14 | TGCGCCAGCAGCCGAGATGCAGGGGGCTATGAGCAGTTCTTC | CASSRDAGGYEQFF
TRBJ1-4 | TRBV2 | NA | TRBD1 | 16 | TGTGCCAGCAGTGAAATGGGGACAGGGAGTAATGAAAAACTGTTTTTT | CASSEMGTGSNEKLFF
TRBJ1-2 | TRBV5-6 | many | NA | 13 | TGTGCCAGCAGCTTTGGGGCGACCTATGGCTACACCTTC | CASSFGATYGYTF
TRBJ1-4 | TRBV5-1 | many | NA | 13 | TGCGCCAGCAGCTCGGGACCCGAAGAAAAACTGTTTTTT | CASSSGPEEKLFF
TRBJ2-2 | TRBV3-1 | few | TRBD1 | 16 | TGTGCCAGCAGCCAGCGGACAGGGGGCAACACCGGGGAGCTGTTTTTT | CASSQRTGGNTGELFF
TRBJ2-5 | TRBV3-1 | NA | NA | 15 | TGTGCCAGCAGCCAAGGGGCACAGGGAGGAGAGACCCAGTACTTC | CASSQGAQGGETQYF
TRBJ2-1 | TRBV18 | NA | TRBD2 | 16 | TGTGCCAGCTCACCCGGTATAGCGGGGGTCTACAATGAGCAGTTCTTC | CASSPGIAGVYNEQFF
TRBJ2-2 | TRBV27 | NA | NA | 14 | TGTGCCAGCAGTTTCTCCTGGCCCACCGGGGAGCTGTTTTTT | CASSFSWPTGELFF
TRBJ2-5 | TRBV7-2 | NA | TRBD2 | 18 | TGTGCCAGCAGCTCCCAGGCCTCCGGACTAGCGGTCCAAGAGACCCAGTACTTC | CASSSQASGLAVQETQYF
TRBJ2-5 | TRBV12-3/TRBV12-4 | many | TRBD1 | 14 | TGTGCCAGCAGTCCTACAGGGGGCGGAGAGACCCAGTACTTC | CASSPTGGGETQYF
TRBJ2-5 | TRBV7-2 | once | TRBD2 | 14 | TGTGCTAGCAGCCCGGGTCGGGGGGGAGAGACCCAGTACTTC | CASSPGRGGETQYF
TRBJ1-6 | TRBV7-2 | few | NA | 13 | TGTGCCAGCAGCGTCAACAGAAATTCACCCCTCCACTTT | CASSVNRNSPLHF
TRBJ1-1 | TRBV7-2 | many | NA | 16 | TGTGCCAGCAGCCCCGGCACAGGCCTCTCGAACACTGAAGCTTTCTTT | CASSPGTGLSNTEAFF
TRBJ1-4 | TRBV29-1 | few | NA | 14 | TGCAGCGTTGAAGCGCCAGCAACTAATGAAAAACTGTTTTTT | CSVEAPATNEKLFF
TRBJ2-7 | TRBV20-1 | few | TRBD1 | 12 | TGCAGTGTCCGGACAGGGTACTACGAGCAGTACTTC | CSVRTGYYEQYF